A selection of T cell receptor beta chains follows, all from one sample in a study of blood T cell repertoires in COVID-19. Produced via immunoSEQ multiplex PCR; TCRdb's table is partial and in-frame only. The sample carries about 220,000 clones, around 83% recorded once. Source material: PBMCs or T cells enriched from blood (not recorded which). Receptors were obtained from a woman aged 40 to 49 with acute COVID-19. CDR3s include the opening cysteine and the closing phenylalanine or tryptophan. The D gene is left open where the match is weak. Part of the rows lack a size; the others show once, few, many or a class for expanded clones.

TRBD1 TRBJ2-1 NA TRBV10-1 TGCGCCAGCAGTGAGTCCGTCGGGACAGGGGGCCTTGAGCAGTTCTTC CASSESVGTGGLEQFF
TRBD2 TRBJ2-7 NA TRBV28 TGTGCCAGCAGTTTCGAGAATAGCGGGAGAAAGGACTTC CASSFENSGRKDF
TRBD1 TRBJ1-2 once TRBV3-1/TRBV3-2 TGTGCCAGCAGCCGGTATGGACAGGCCGCCTGGGGTGGCTACACCTTC CASSRYGQAAWGGYTF
NA TRBJ1-4 once TRBV10-2 TGCGCCAGCCGGGATGGTGGTGAAAAACTGTTTTTT CASRDGGEKLFF
TRBD2 TRBJ2-7 NA TRBV28 TGTGCCAGCAGCGCTAGCGGCCCCTACGAGCAGTACTTC CASSASGPYEQYF
NA TRBJ2-7 NA TRBV27 TGTGCCAGCAGTTTATCGGCAGGCGGGTTTTACGAGCAGTACTTC CASSLSAGGFYEQYF
NA TRBJ2-7 many TRBV28 TGTGCCAGCAGCCCCAATGGACATAAAACCTACGAGCAGTACTTC CASSPNGHKTYEQYF
TRBD1 TRBJ1-6 NA TRBV30 TGTGCCTGGAGTTCTACCTTGGGGACAGGCATCCACTTT CAWSSTLGTGIHF
NA TRBJ2-3 NA TRBV7-9 TGTGCCAGCAGATTTGGCCGAGGGGAGGAGGATACGCAGTATTTT CASRFGRGEEDTQYF
TRBD1 TRBJ2-2 NA TRBV6-5 TGTGCCAGCAGATCCAGACAGGGTTACACCGGGGAGCTGTTTTTT CASRSRQGYTGELFF
NA TRBJ1-2 few TRBV27 TGTGCCAGCAGTTCGACAGCAGGGCCCGGTGGCTACACCTTC CASSSTAGPGGYTF
TRBD1 TRBJ1-4 once TRBV5-1 TGCGCCAGCAGCTTGAGAACAGGGACAGGGGGGGAAAAACTGTTTTTT CASSLRTGTGGEKLFF
NA TRBJ2-3 once TRBV3-1/TRBV3-2 TGTGCCAGCAGCCATCTCGACTCGTATACGCAGTATTTT CASSHLDSYTQYF
NA TRBJ2-1 NA TRBV10-1 TGCGCCAGCAGTGATGCGCGGGGACTCTACAATGAGCAGTTCTTC CASSDARGLYNEQFF